The rows below give T cell receptor beta chains drawn from one sample of a study of regulatory T cells in long-lasting Graves disease. TCRdb re-called the multiplex PCR reads with MiXCR, one entry per CDR3 protein. The sample lists 350,000 to 400,000 distinct CDR3 sequences, about 16% occurring once. This specimen was peripheral blood mononuclear cells (PBMCs), taken at new diagnosis, from a patient treated with antithyroid drugs. The receptors originated from a female donor with Graves disease. Both conserved end residues are part of each CDR3. D genes are given only for firm matches. Size tells how often a clone was seen (once, few, many) or the class of an expanded clone, and some rows leave it out.

clone size,J gene,V gene,D gene,CDR3 protein,CDR3 DNA
few,TRBJ1-2,TRBV4-2,.,CASSMIGFSDSYGYTF,TGTGCCAGCAGCATGATAGGGTTTTCAGATAGCTATGGCTACACCTTC
many,TRBJ2-7,TRBV10-1,.,CASSETGPSLGEQYF,TGCGCCAGCAGTGAGACTGGGCCATCTTTGGGCGAGCAGTACTTC
few,TRBJ1-6,TRBV7-2,.,CASSLVGASTYNSPLHF,TGTGCCAGCAGCTTAGTGGGGGCTAGTACTTATAATTCACCCCTCCACTTT
many,TRBJ2-4,TRBV11-2,.,CASSSRGAKNIQYF,TGTGCCAGCAGCTCCCGGGGGGCCAAAAACATTCAGTACTTC
many,TRBJ1-5,TRBV29-1,TRBD1,CSVASGTGGNQPQHF,TGCAGCGTGGCGTCCGGGACAGGGGGCAATCAGCCCCAGCATTTT
many,TRBJ2-5,TRBV7-2,.,CASSLDAVRAETQYF,TGTGCCAGCAGCTTAGACGCAGTGAGAGCAGAGACCCAGTACTTC
.,TRBJ2-2,TRBV6-2/TRBV6-3,TRBD2,CASSELAGGHGELFF,TGTGCCAGCAGTGAACTAGCGGGAGGGCACGGGGAGCTGTTTTTT
many,TRBJ2-1,TRBV3-1,.,CASSQLGLYNEQFF,TGTGCCAGCAGCCAACTGGGACTCTACAATGAGCAGTTCTTC
many,TRBJ2-1,TRBV6-2/TRBV6-3,TRBD2,CASSSYSGRPFGSYNEQFF,TGTGCCAGCAGCTCCTATAGCGGGAGGCCCTTCGGCTCCTACAATGAGCAGTTCTTC
many,TRBJ2-2,TRBV3-1,.,CASSRAWTGELFF,TGTGCCAGCAGCCGGGCCTGGACCGGGGAGCTGTTTTTT
once,TRBJ2-1,TRBV7-2,.,CASSLAYQGYRYNEQFF,TGTGCCAGCAGCTTAGCGTACCAGGGCTACCGCTACAATGAGCAGTTCTTC
many,TRBJ1-1,TRBV5-4,.,CASSPKSGRVNEAFF,TGTGCCAGCAGCCCTAAGTCGGGACGGGTGAATGAAGCTTTCTTT
many,TRBJ2-7,TRBV3-1,TRBD1,CASSQKGQGAWEQYF,TGTGCCAGCAGCCAAAAGGGACAGGGGGCGTGGGAGCAGTACTTC
many,TRBJ1-2,TRBV2,.,CASIPALSSYGYTF,TGTGCCAGCATCCCGGCTTTATCAAGCTATGGCTACACCTTC
many,TRBJ2-3,TRBV11-1,.,CASRHTYSVPDTQYF,TGTGCCAGCAGACACACCTATTCAGTCCCAGATACGCAGTATTTT
.,TRBJ2-2,TRBV5-1,TRBD2,CASRPGLATGELFF,TGCGCCAGCAGGCCGGGACTAGCGACCGGGGAGCTGTTTTTT
many,TRBJ1-1,TRBV10-3,.,CAIRNRTLNTEAFF,TGTGCCATCAGAAACAGAACCTTGAACACTGAAGCTTTCTTT
many,TRBJ1-5,TRBV5-1,.,CASSLAGQGGNQPQHF,TGCGCCAGCAGCTTGGCCGGCCAGGGAGGCAATCAGCCCCAGCATTTT
many,TRBJ2-5,TRBV5-5,.,CASSPAETQYF,TGTGCCAGCAGCCCTGCGGAGACCCAGTACTTC
.,TRBJ1-2,TRBV29-1,TRBD1,CSVDAGQADYGYTF,TGCAGCGTTGACGCCGGACAGGCTGACTATGGCTACACCTTC
.,TRBJ2-2,TRBV9,.,CASSVFGGELFF,TGTGCCAGCAGCGTATTTGGCGGGGAGCTGTTTTTT
many,TRBJ1-1,TRBV28,.,CASSLPFTGLNTEAFF,TGTGCCAGCAGTTTACCGTTTACGGGGTTGAACACTGAAGCTTTCTTT
many,TRBJ1-5,TRBV19,.,CASSIPRRGGSNQPQHF,TGTGCCAGTAGTATCCCCCGACGGGGAGGCAGCAATCAGCCCCAGCATTTT
few,TRBJ1-2,TRBV6-2/TRBV6-3,.,CASSLLPSKADNYGYTF,TGTGCCAGCAGCCTTCTTCCATCAAAGGCGGATAACTATGGCTACACCTTC
many,TRBJ2-3,TRBV7-3,.,CASSLTAPTTDTQYF,TGTGCCAGCAGCTTAACGGCCCCGACCACAGATACGCAGTATTTT
.,TRBJ2-7,TRBV28,TRBD2,CASSEGGQTYEQYF,TGTGCCAGCAGTGAGGGAGGGCAGACCTACGAGCAGTACTTC
many,TRBJ1-1,TRBV5-1,.,CASSLGARNTEAFF,TGCGCCAGCAGCTTGGGGGCAAGGAACACTGAAGCTTTCTTT